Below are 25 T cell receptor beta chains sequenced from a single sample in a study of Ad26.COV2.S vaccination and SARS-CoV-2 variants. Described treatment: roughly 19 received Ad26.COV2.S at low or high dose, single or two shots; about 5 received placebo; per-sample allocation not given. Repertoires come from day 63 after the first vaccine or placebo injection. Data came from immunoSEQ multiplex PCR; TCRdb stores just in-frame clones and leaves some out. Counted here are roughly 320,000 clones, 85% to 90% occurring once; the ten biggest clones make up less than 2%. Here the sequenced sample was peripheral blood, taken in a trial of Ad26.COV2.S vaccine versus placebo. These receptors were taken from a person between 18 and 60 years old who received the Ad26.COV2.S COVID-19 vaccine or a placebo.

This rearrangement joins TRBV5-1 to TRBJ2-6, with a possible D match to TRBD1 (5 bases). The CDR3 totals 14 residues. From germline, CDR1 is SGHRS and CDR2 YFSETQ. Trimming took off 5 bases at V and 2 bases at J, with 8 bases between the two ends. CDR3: CASRDSPGANVLTF. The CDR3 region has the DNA TGCGCCAGCAGAGACAGTCCTGGGGCCAACGTCCTGACTTTC.

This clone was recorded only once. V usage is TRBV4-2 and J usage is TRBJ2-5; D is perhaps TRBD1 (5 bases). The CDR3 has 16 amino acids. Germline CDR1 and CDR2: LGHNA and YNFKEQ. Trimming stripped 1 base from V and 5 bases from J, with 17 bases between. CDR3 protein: CASSQGEKGISETQYF. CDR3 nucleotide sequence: TGTGCCAGCAGCCAAGGGGAAAAGGGGATATCGGAGACCCAGTACTTC.

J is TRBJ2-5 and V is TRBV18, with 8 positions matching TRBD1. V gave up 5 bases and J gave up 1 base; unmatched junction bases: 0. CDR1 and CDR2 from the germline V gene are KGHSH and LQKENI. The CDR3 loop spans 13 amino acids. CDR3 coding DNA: TGTGCCAGCTCAGGGACAGGCCAAGAGACCCAGTACTTC. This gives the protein CASSGTGQETQYF.

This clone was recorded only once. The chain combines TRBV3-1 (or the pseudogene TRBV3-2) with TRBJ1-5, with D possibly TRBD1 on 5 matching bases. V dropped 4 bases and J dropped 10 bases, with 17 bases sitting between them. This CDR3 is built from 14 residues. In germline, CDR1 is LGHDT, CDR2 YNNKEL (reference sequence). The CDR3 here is CASSLGPSDPPQHF. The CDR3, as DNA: TGTGCCAGCAGCCTGGGACCTAGTGACCCTCCCCAGCATTTT.

CDR3 in DNA: TGTGCCAGCAGTTTGGGGGCGGGCCTCTATGGCTACACCTTC. As protein: CASSLGAGLYGYTF. The chain joins TRBV28 to TRBJ1-2, with D perhaps matching TRBD1 (6 bases). CDR1 is MDHEN, CDR2 SYDVKM, per germline. The length of the CDR3 is 14 residues. The ends were cut back, 3 bases at V and 4 bases at J, with 12 bases in the middle.

Here the CDR3 reads CASSTPGTGLSYTF. The DNA of the CDR3 is TGTGCCAGTAGTACACCCGGGACAGGTCTTAGCTACACCTTC. The chain uses TRBV19 and TRBJ1-2; 8 bases align to TRBD1. Germline trimming cut 4 bases from V and 9 bases from J; bases unmatched to any gene: 10. CDR3 length equals 14 residues. CDR1 LNHDA and CDR2 SQIVND come from the germline V gene (reference sequence).

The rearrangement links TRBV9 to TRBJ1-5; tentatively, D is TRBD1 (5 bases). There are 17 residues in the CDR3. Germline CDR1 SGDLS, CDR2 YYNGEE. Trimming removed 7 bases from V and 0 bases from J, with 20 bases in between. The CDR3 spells CASSPGTDTFSNQPQHF. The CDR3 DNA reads TGTGCCAGCTCCCCCGGGACGGACACCTTTAGCAATCAGCCCCAGCATTTT.

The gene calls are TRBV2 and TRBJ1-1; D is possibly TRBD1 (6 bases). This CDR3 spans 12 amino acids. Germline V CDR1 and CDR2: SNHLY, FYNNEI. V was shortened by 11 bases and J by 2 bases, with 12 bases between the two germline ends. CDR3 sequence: CASGVINTEAFF. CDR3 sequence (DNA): TGTGCCTCAGGGGTAATCAACACTGAAGCTTTCTTT.

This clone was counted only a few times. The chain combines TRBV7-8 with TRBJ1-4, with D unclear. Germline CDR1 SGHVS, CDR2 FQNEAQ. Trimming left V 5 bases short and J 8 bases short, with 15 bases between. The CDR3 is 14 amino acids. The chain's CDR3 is CASSQTLVGEKLFF. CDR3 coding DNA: TGTGCCAGCAGCCAGACATTGGTAGGGGAAAAACTGTTTTTT. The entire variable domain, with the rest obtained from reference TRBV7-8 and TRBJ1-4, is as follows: GAGVSQSPRYKVAKRGQDVALRCDPISGHVSLFWYQQALGQGPEFLTYFQNEAQLDKSGLPSDRFFAERPEGSVSTLKIQRTQQEDSAVYLCASSQTLVGEKLFFGSGTQLSVL.

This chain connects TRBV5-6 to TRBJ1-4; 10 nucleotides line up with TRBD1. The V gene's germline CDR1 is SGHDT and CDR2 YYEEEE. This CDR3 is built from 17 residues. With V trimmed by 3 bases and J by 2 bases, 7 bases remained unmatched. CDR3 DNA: TGTGCCAGCAGCTCGGGACAGGGGATTGGGACTAATGAAAAACTGTTTTTT. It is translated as CASSSGQGIGTNEKLFF.

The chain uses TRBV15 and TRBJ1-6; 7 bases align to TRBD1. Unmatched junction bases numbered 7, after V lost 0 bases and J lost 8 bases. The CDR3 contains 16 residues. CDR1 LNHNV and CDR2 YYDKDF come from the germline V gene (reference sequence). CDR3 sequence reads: CATSRDIDRADSPLHF. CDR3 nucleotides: TGTGCCACCAGCAGAGATATCGACAGGGCAGATTCACCCCTCCACTTT.

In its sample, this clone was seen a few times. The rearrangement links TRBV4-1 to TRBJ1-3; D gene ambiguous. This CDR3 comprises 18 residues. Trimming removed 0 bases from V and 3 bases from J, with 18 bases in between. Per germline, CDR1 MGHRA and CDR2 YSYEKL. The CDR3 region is CASSQEGRAFSGGNTIYF. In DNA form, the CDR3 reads TGCGCCAGCAGCCAAGAGGGCCGGGCTTTTTCTGGTGGAAACACCATATATTTT.

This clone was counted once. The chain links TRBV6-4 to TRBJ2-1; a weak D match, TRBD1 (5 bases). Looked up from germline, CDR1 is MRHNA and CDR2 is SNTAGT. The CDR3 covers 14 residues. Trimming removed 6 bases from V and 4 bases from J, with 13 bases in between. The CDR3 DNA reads TGTGCCAGCAGACCGGACACCAGTTACAATGAGCAGTTCTTC. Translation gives CASRPDTSYNEQFF.

CDR3 coding DNA: TGTGCCAGCAGTTGGGGGGACGGGAGGATTTTAATGAACACTGAAGCTTTCTTT. It is translated as CASSWGDGRILMNTEAFF. This chain uses TRBV6-2 or TRBV6-3 with TRBJ1-1; D possibly corresponds to TRBD1 (5 bases). This CDR3 has 18 residues. From germline, CDR1 is MNHEY and CDR2 SVGEGT. Trimming shortened V by 4 bases and J by 0 bases, and 21 bases separated the two germline ends.

The CDR3: CASSLATDNEQFF. In DNA, the CDR3 is TGTGCCAGCAGCTTAGCTACGGACAATGAGCAGTTCTTC. The rearrangement joins TRBV11-3 to TRBJ2-1; D gene unclear. Trimming stripped 1 base from V and 5 bases from J, with 6 bases between. The CDR3 has 13 residues. CDR1 is SGHNT and CDR2 is YENEEA in the germline V gene.

CDR3 sequence: CATSDPNRNYGYTF. The CDR3 DNA reads as TGTGCCACCAGTGATCCGAACAGAAACTATGGCTACACCTTC. The chain is built from TRBV24-1 and TRBJ1-2; D unresolved. Germline loops: CDR1 KGHDR, CDR2 SFDVKD. V dropped 3 bases and J dropped 2 bases, with 9 bases sitting between them. The CDR3 sequence is 14 residues long.

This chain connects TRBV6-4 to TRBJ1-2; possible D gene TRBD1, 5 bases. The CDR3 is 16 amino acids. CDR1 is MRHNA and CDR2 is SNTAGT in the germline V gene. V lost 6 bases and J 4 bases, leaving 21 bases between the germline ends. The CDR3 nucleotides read TGTGCCAGCAGCCCCTTGGGGGGGGTAGGAAGCTATGGCTACACCTTC. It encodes CASSPLGGVGSYGYTF.

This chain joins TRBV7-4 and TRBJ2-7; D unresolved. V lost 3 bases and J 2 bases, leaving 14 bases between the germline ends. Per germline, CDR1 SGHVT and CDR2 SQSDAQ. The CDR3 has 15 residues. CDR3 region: CASSLYMRRTYEQYF. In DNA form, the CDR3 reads TGTGCCAGCAGCTTGTATATGCGCAGAACCTACGAGCAGTACTTC. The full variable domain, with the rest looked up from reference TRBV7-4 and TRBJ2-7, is GAGVSQSPRYKVAKRGRDVALRCDSISGHVTLYWYRQTLGQGSEVLTYSQSDAQRDKSGRPSGRFSAERPERSVSTLKIQRTEQGDSAVYLCASSLYMRRTYEQYFGPGTRLTVT.

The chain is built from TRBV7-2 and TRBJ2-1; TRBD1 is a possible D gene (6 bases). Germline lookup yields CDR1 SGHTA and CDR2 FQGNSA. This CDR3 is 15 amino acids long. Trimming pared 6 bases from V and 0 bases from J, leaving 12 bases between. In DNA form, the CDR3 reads TGTGCCAGCAGGGCAACAGGGAGCTCCTACAATGAGCAGTTCTTC. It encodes CASRATGSSYNEQFF.

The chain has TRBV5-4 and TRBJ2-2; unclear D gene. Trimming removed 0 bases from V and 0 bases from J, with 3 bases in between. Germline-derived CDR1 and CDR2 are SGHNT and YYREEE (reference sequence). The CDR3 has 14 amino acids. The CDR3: CASSLEANTGELFF. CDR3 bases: TGTGCCAGCAGCTTGGAGGCGAACACCGGGGAGCTGTTTTTT.

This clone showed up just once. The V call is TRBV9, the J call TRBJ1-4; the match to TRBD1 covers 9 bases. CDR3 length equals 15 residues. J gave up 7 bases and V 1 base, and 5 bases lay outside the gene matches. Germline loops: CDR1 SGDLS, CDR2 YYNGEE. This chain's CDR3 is CASSVYGQGSEKLFF. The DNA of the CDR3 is TGTGCCAGCAGCGTATACGGACAGGGGAGTGAAAAACTGTTTTTT.

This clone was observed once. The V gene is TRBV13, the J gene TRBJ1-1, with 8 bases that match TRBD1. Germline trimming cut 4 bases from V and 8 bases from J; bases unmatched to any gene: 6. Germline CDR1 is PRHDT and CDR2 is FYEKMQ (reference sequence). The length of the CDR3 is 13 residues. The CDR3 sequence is CASSSYRTGEAFF. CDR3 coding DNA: TGTGCCAGCAGCTCCTATCGGACAGGGGAAGCTTTCTTT.

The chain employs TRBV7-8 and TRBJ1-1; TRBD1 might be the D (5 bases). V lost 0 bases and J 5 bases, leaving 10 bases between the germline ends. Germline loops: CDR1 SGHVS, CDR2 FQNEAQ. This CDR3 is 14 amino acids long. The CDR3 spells CASSLASGATEAFF. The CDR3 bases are TGTGCCAGCAGCTTAGCCTCCGGGGCAACTGAAGCTTTCTTT.

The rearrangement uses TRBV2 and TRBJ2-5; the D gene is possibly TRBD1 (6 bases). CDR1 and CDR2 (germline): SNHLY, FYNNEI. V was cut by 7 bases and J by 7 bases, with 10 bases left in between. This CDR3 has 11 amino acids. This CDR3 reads CASKAGVTQYF. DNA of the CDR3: TGTGCCAGCAAGGCAGGGGTGACCCAGTACTTC.

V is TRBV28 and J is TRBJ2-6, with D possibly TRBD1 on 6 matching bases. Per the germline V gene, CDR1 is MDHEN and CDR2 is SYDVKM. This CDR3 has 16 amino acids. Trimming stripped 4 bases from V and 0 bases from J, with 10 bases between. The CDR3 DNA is TGTGCCAGCAGTTCGGGACACCCCTCTGGGGCCAACGTCCTGACTTTC. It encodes CASSSGHPSGANVLTF.